This T cell receptor beta chain was sequenced for a study of persistence of HIV-infected CD4 T cells. Study information: Suppressive ART had lasted a median of around 8 years.

The stimulus was an HIV-1 Gag 15-mer peptide pool, roughly 1 ug/peptide/mL. Sorting of responding CD4+ T cells relied on upregulated CD40 ligand together with CD69. Donors were HIV-1-infected adults who began suppressive ART during chronic infection. Stimulated PBMCs had first been depleted of CD8+ T cells. The study's findings and limits: Antigen-responding cells were enriched for degenerate expanded CDR3beta sequences.

V lost 0 bases and J lost 0, with 8 bases in between. This CDR3 comprises 15 residues. The germline CDR1 and CDR2 sequences are SGDLS and YYNGEE. The libraries were made with immunoSEQ version 4 in survey mode. The method was immunoSEQ multiplex PCR; TCRdb's version includes in-frame clones alone and lacks a portion of them. This sample has tens of thousands of clones, with roughly 70% found just once. Remarks on this clone: Its antigen is undetermined.

This sample comprised CD4+ T cells sorted from PBMCs after approximately 20-hour stimulation, obtained from a patient who received antiretroviral therapy. The chain joins TRBV9 to TRBJ2-3; D is undetermined. The receptor comes from an adult man with HIV who was CMV-seropositive. Here the CDR3 reads CASSVGVGSTDTQYF. The CDR3 region has the DNA TGTGCCAGCAGCGTAGGGGTCGGTAGCACAGATACGCAGTATTTT.